The sequence of this TCR beta chain was determined in a study of cytomegalovirus exposure and HLA in healthy donors. Study information: A prior study identified 110 million or so unique TCR beta sequences from about 179 million T cells.

A note on this clone: Antigen: not known.

J lost 8 bases, V lost 3 bases, and 6 bases had no gene match. Germline V lookup: CDR1 SEHNR, CDR2 FQNEAQ (reference sequence). The CDR3 runs 14 residues. Study findings and constraints: TCR beta V- and J-gene trimming was later associated with a missense DCLRE1C variant.

It was with 60 Vbeta and 13 Jbeta primers that the PCR ran. Data came from immunoSEQ multiplex PCR; TCRdb stores just in-frame clones and leaves some out. The sample has roughly 120,000 clones, 65% to 80% seen once. The TCR comes from a woman between 40 and 55 years old in good health and CMV-seropositive. The rearrangement joins TRBV7-9 to TRBJ2-1; 8 nucleotides match TRBD2. Sequenced: PBMCs. The CDR3: CASSLAGGLHEQFF. The CDR3 DNA follows: TGTGCCAGCAGCTTGGCGGGAGGACTCCATGAGCAGTTCTTC.